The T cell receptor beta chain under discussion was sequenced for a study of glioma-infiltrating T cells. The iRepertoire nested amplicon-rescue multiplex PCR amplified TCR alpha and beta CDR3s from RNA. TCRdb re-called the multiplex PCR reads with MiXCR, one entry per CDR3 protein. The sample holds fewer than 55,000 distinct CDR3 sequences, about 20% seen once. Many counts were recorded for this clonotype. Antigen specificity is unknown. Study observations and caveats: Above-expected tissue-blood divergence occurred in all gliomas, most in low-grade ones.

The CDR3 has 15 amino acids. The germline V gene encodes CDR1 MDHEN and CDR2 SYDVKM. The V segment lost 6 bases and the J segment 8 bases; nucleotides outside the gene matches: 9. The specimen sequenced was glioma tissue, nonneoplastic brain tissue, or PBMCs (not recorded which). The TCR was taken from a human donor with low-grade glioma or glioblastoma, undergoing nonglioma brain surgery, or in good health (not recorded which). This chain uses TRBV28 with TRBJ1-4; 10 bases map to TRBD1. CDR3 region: CASSSSDRGLEKLFF. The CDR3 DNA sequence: TGTGCCAGCAGCTCATCGGACAGGGGGTTAGAAAAACTGTTTTTT.